The 9 T cell receptor beta chains in this list originate from one sample, sequenced in a study of blood T cell repertoires in COVID-19. The protocol was immunoSEQ multiplex PCR, while the TCRdb copy is restricted to in-frame clones and leaves out a portion. Of fewer than 200,000 clones in the sample, around nine tenths were seen once. The source material was peripheral blood. The receptors come from a woman aged 18-29 years who had recovered from COVID-19.

This clone appeared once. The V call is TRBV6-4, the J call TRBJ2-3; 12 nucleotides line up with TRBD2. The CDR3 is 15 residues long. After removal of 3 bases from V and 5 bases from J, the junction contained 3 bases not matched to a gene. Germline assignment: CDR1 MRHNA and CDR2 SNTAGT. Here the CDR3 reads CASSEKLAGGDTQYF. As DNA, the CDR3 is TGTGCCAGCAGTGAGAAACTAGCGGGAGGAGATACGCAGTATTTT.

V usage is TRBV5-1 and J usage is TRBJ2-7, with TRBD2 as a possible D gene (5 bases). Deletions cut 0 bases from V and 0 bases from J, with 13 bases between. The CDR3 sequence is 16 residues long. Germline V gene data show CDR1 as SGHRS and CDR2 as YFSETQ. The CDR3 loop is CASSLAGLGSSYEQYV. DNA of the CDR3: TGCGCCAGCAGCTTGGCAGGACTGGGAAGCTCCTACGAGCAGTACGTC.

DNA for the CDR3: TGTGCCAGCAGCTTATGGCAGGGGGCGGTCAATGAGCAGTTCTTC. Amino acids: CASSLWQGAVNEQFF. This sequence joins TRBV7-9 and TRBJ2-1, with 8 bases matching TRBD1. Germline values: CDR1 SEHNR, CDR2 FQNEAQ (reference sequence). The CDR3 is 15 residues long. With 2 bases clipped from V and 6 bases from J, the junction kept 6 bases outside the gene matches.

This chain links TRBV15 with TRBJ2-1, with TRBD1 matching 8 bases. The CDR3 runs to 16 residues. Germline loops: CDR1 LNHNV, CDR2 YYDKDF (reference sequence). With 4 bases clipped from V and 4 bases from J, the junction kept 9 bases outside the gene matches. CDR3 DNA: TGTGCCACCAGCACCCAAAGGGACAGGAATTACAATGAGCAGTTCTTC. Its translation is CATSTQRDRNYNEQFF.

This sequence joins TRBV29-1 and TRBJ1-2, with TRBD1 identical over 7 bases. After removal of 3 bases from V and 8 bases from J, the junction contained 6 bases not matched to a gene. The CDR3 is 12 residues long. Germline V gene lookup returns CDR1 SQVTM and CDR2 ANQGSEA. The CDR3 here is CSVDKGAGGYTF. The DNA of the CDR3 is TGCAGCGTTGACAAGGGGGCTGGCGGCTACACCTTC.

The sample holds a few counts of this clone. This chain joins TRBV13 and TRBJ1-1; TRBD1 agrees at 11 bases. The CDR3 loop spans 16 amino acids. Germline CDR1 PRHDT, CDR2 FYEKMQ (reference sequence). Trimming cost V 6 bases and J 2 bases; bases outside gene matches: 8. CDR3 in DNA: TGTGCCAGCAGTTTGGACAGGGGGCAAAAAAACACTGAAGCTTTCTTT. Translated: CASSLDRGQKNTEAFF. Looking up the rest from reference TRBV13 and TRBJ1-1 gives the full variable domain: AAGVIQSPRHLIKEKRETATLKCYPIPRHDTVYWYQQGPGQDPQFLISFYEKMQSDKGSIPDRFSAQQFSDYHSELNMSSLELGDSALYFCASSLDRGQKNTEAFFGQGTRLTVV.

This chain connects TRBV27 to TRBJ2-1, with D unresolved. V lost 7 bases to trimming and J lost 7 bases, with 11 bases between them. Germline V lookup: CDR1 MNHEY, CDR2 SMNVEV (reference sequence). The CDR3 is 12 residues long. CDR3 amino acids: CASNSGSNEQFF. CDR3 nucleotide sequence: TGTGCCAGCAACTCCGGGTCGAATGAGCAGTTCTTC.

This rearrangement joins TRBV2 to TRBJ1-3; possibly TRBD1 for D (5 bases). V dropped 3 bases and J dropped 0 bases, with 12 bases sitting between them. The germline V gene has CDR1 SNHLY and CDR2 FYNNEI. There are 16 residues in the CDR3. In DNA form, the CDR3 reads TGTGCCAGCAGTGAGTTCCCGACAGTCTCTGGAAACACCATATATTTT. Translating it yields CASSEFPTVSGNTIYF.

This chain joins TRBV5-6 and TRBJ2-1, with 9 bases that match TRBD1. J was trimmed by 4 bases and V by 4 bases; bases with no gene match: 6. The germline CDR1 and CDR2 sequences are SGHDT and YYEEEE. The CDR3 consists of 15 residues. The CDR3 sequence is CASSDPGQGYNEQFF. Here the CDR3 DNA reads TGTGCCAGCAGCGATCCGGGACAGGGTTACAATGAGCAGTTCTTC.